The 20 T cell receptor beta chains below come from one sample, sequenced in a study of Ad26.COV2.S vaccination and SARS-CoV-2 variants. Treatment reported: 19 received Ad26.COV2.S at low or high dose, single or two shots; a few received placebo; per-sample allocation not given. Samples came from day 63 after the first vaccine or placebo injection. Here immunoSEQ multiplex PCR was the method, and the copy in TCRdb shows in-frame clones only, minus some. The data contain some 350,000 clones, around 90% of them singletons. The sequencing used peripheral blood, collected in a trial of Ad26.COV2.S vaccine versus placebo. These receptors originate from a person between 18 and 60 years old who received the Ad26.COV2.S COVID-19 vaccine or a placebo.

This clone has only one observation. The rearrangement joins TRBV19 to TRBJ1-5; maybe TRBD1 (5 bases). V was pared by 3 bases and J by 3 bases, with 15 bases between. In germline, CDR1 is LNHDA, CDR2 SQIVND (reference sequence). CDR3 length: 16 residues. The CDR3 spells CASSMSWGYSNQPQHF. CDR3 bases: TGTGCCAGTAGTATGAGTTGGGGGTATTCCAATCAGCCCCAGCATTTT.

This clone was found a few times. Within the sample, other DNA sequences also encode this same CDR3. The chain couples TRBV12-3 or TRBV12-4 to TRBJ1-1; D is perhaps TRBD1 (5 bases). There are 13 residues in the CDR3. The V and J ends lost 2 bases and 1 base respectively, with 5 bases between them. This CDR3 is CASSLRGNTEAFF. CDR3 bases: TGTGCCAGCAGTTTAAGGGGGAACACTGAAGCTTTCTTT.

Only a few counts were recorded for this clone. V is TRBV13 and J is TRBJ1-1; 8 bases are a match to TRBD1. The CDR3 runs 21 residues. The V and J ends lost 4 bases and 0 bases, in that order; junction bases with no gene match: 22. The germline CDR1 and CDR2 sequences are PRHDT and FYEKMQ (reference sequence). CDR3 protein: CASSSSLTGATENPMNTEAFF. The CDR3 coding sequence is TGTGCCAGCAGCTCATCCCTGACAGGGGCCACAGAAAATCCAATGAACACTGAAGCTTTCTTT.

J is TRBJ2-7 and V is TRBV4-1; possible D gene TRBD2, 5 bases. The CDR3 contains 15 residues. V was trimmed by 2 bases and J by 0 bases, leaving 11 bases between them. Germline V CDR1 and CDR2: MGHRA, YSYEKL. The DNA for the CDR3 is TGCGCCAGCAGCCAATCCGGCGGAGGCTCCTACGAGCAGTACTTC. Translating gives CASSQSGGGSYEQYF.

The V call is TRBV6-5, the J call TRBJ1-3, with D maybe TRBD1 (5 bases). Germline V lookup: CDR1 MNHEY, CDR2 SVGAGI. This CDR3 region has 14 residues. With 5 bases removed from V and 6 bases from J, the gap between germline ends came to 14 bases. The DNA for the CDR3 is TGTGCCAGCAGTATTCGGGGCTTGAAAAACACCATATATTTT. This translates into CASSIRGLKNTIYF.

The DNA for the CDR3 is TGTGCCAGCACCATGGAGGAGGGGGTGGGGCTGAACTATGGCTACACCTTC. Translating it yields CASTMEEGVGLNYGYTF. The chain employs TRBV9 and TRBJ1-2, with D possibly TRBD1 on 6 matching bases. This CDR3 contains 17 residues. Trimming took off 6 bases at V and 2 bases at J, with 23 bases between the two ends. CDR1 and CDR2 (germline): SGDLS, YYNGEE.

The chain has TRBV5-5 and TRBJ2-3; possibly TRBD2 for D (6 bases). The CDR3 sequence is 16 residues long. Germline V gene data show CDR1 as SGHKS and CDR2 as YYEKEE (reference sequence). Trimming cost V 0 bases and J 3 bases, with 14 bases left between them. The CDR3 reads CASSLGSGRRTDTQYF. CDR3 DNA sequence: TGTGCCAGCAGCTTGGGTTCGGGGAGGAGAACAGATACGCAGTATTTT. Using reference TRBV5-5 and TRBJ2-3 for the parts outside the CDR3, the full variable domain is DAGVTQSPTHLIKTRGQQVTLRCSPISGHKSVSWYQQVLGQGPQFIFQYYEKEERGRGNFPDRFSARQFPNYSSELNVNALLLGDSALYLCASSLGSGRRTDTQYFGPGTRLTVL.

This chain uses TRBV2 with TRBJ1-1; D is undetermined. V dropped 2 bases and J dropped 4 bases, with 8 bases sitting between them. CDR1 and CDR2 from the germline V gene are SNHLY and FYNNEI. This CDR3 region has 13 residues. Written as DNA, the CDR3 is TGTGCCAGCAGTGAAAGGGAGTTCACTGAAGCTTTCTTT. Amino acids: CASSEREFTEAFF.

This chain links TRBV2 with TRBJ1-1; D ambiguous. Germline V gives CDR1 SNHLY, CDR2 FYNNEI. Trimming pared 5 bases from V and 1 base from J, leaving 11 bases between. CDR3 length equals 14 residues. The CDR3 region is CASSYLRGNTEAFF. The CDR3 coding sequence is TGTGCCAGCAGTTACCTCCGGGGGAACACTGAAGCTTTCTTT.

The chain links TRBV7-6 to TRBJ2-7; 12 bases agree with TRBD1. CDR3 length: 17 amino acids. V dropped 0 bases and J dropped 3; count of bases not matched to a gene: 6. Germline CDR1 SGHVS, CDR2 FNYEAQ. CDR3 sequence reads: CASSLAGGQGAFYEQYF. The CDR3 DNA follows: TGTGCCAGCAGCTTAGCAGGGGGACAGGGGGCTTTCTACGAGCAGTACTTC.

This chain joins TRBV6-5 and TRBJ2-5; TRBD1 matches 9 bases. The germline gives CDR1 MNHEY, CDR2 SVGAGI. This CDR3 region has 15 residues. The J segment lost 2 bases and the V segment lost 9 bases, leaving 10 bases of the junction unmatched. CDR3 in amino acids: CASKTGGAGQETQYF. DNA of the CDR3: TGTGCCAGTAAAACAGGGGGCGCAGGGCAAGAGACCCAGTACTTC.

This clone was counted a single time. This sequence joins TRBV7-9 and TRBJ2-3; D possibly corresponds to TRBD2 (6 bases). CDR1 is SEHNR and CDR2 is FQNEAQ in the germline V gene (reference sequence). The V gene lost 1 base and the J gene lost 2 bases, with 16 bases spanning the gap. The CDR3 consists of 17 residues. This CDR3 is CASSLEVGEVNTDTQYF. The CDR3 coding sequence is TGTGCCAGCAGCTTAGAAGTGGGGGAGGTGAACACAGATACGCAGTATTTT.

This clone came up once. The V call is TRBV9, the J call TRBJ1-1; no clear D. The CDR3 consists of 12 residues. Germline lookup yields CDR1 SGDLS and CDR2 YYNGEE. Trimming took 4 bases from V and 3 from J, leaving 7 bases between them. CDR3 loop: CASSRWDTEAFF. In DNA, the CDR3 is TGTGCCAGCAGCCGCTGGGACACTGAAGCTTTCTTT. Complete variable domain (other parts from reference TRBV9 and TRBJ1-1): DSGVTQTPKHLITATGQRVTLRCSPRSGDLSVYWYQQSLDQGLQFLIQYYNGEERAKGNILERFSAQQFPDLHSELNLSSLELGDSALYFCASSRWDTEAFFGQGTRLTVV.

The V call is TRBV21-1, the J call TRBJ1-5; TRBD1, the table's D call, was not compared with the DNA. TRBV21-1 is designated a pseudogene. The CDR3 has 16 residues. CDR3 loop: CASSPFRGRLNQPQHF. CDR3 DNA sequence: TGTGCCAGCAGCCCATTCAGGGGGCGTCTAAATCAGCCCCAGCATTTT.

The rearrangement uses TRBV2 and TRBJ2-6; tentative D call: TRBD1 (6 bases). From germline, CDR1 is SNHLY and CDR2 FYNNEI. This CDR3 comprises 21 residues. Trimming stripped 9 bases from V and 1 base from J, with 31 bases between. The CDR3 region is CARRVATFNRVTVSGANVLTF. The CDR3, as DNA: TGTGCCAGGAGGGTGGCTACTTTTAACAGGGTAACGGTGTCTGGGGCCAACGTCCTGACTTTC.

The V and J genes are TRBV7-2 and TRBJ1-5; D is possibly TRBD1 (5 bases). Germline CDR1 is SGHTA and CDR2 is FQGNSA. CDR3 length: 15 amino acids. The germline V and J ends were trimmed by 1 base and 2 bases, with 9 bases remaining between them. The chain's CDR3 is CASSLVGGGNQPQHF. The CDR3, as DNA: TGTGCCAGCAGCTTAGTTGGGGGTGGCAATCAGCCCCAGCATTTT.

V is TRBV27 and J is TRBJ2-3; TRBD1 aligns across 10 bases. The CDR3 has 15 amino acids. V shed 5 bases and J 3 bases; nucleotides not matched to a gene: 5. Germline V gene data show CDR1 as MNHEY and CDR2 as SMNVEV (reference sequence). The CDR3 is CASSLDRGRTDTQYF. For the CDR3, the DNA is TGTGCCAGCAGTCTCGACAGGGGGCGAACAGATACGCAGTATTTT.

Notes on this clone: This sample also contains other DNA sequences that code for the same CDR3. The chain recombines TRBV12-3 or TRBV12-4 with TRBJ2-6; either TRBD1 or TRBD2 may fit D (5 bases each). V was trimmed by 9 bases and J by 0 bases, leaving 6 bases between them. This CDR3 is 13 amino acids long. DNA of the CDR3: TGTGCCAGTGGGGGCTCTGGGGCCAACGTCCTGACTTTC. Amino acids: CASGGSGANVLTF.

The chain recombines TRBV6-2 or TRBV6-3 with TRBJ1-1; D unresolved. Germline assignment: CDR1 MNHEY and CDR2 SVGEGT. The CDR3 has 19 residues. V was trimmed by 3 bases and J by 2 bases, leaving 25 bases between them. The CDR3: CASSYDRRARVRINTEAFF. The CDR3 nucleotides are TGTGCCAGCAGTTATGATAGGCGCGCCCGTGTGAGGATAAACACTGAAGCTTTCTTT.

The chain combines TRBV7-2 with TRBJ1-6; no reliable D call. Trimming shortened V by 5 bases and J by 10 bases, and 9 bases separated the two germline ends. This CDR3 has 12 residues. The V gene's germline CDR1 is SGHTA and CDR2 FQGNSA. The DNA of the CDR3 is TGTGCCAGCAGCCAGGACTTCTCACCCCTCCACTTT. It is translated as CASSQDFSPLHF.